The T cell receptor beta chain described here comes from a study of regulatory T cells in long-lasting Graves disease. Indicated time point: newly diagnosed GD, antithyroid drugs for less than 3 months. After RNA was extracted from PBMCs, the TCR library was made from it. Graves' disease diagnoses used American Thyroid Association guidelines. HTBI primers from iRepertoire and Arm-PCR of CDR3 regions yielded the TCR beta libraries. From the multiplex PCR reads, TCRdb called clonotypes with MiXCR, one entry per CDR3 protein. The data contain about 400,000 distinct CDR3 sequences, around 16% of them singletons. This clonotype occurred many times. CDR3 length equals 18 residues. J was trimmed by 2 bases and V by 3 bases; bases with no gene match: 6. Germline V gene lookup returns CDR1 SGHRS and CDR2 YFSETQ. These data were likewise used in another study, on T cells in Graves' hyperthyroidism and ophthalmopathy. That source reports: A set of HTBI primers served as the primers for a first-round RT-PCR of the TCR CDR3.

The sample in question was peripheral blood mononuclear cells (PBMCs), obtained at new diagnosis, from a patient treated with antithyroid drugs. The TCR originated in a woman in her thirties or forties with Graves disease. The rearrangement links TRBV5-1 to TRBJ2-2, with 14 bases identical to TRBD2. This chain's CDR3 is CASSSPGTSGSNTGELFF. CDR3 DNA sequence: TGCGCCAGCAGCTCACCTGGGACTAGCGGGAGCAACACCGGGGAGCTGTTTTTT.